Presented here are 22 T cell receptor beta chains from one specimen sequenced in a study of blood T cell repertoires in COVID-19. Produced via immunoSEQ multiplex PCR; TCRdb's table is partial and in-frame only. Of about 230,000 clones listed, 75% to 90% are singletons. The sequenced sample consisted of PBMCs or T cells enriched from blood (not recorded which). Receptor source: a woman younger than 45 who had been exposed to COVID-19.

The chain recombines TRBV2 with TRBJ1-2; TRBD1 agrees at 7 bases. The J segment lost 6 bases and the V segment lost 1 base, leaving 8 bases of the junction unmatched. This CDR3 region has 15 residues. Germline V gene data show CDR1 as SNHLY and CDR2 as FYNNEI. As DNA, the CDR3 is TGTGCCAGCAGTGAAGAGGGACAGAAAATTCATGGCTACACCTTC. Amino acids: CASSEEGQKIHGYTF.

This chain connects TRBV9 to TRBJ2-2; D not resolved. Germline V lookup: CDR1 SGDLS, CDR2 YYNGEE. Between the trimmed V and J ends, which lost 0 bases and 3 bases, there was a span of 6 bases. The CDR3 runs 14 residues. CDR3 sequence reads: CASSVDGYTGELFF. The CDR3 DNA is TGTGCCAGCAGCGTAGACGGGTACACCGGGGAGCTGTTTTTT.

The genes are TRBV5-5 and TRBJ1-1; no definite D call. This CDR3 region has 12 residues. Trimming took 4 bases from V and 5 from J, leaving 9 bases between them. Germline V lookup: CDR1 SGHKS, CDR2 YYEKEE (reference sequence). The CDR3 reads CASSIGLTEAFF. The CDR3 coding sequence is TGTGCCAGCAGCATTGGACTGACTGAAGCTTTCTTT. The full variable domain, rest sourced from reference TRBV5-5 and TRBJ1-1, is DAGVTQSPTHLIKTRGQQVTLRCSPISGHKSVSWYQQVLGQGPQFIFQYYEKEERGRGNFPDRFSARQFPNYSSELNVNALLLGDSALYLCASSIGLTEAFFGQGTRLTVV.

This rearrangement joins TRBV7-9 to TRBJ1-6; no definite D call. The germline V gene encodes CDR1 SEHNR and CDR2 FQNEAQ (reference sequence). Trimming pared 2 bases from V and 9 bases from J, leaving 11 bases between. This CDR3 has 14 amino acids. In DNA, the CDR3 is TGTGCCAGCAGCTTAAGCCTTCTTGGTTCACCCCTCCACTTT. It encodes CASSLSLLGSPLHF.

The V gene is TRBV6-5, the J gene TRBJ1-1; 7 bases fit TRBD1. Trimming at V came to 6 bases and at J to 3 bases, leaving 7 bases not matched to a gene. Germline V gives CDR1 MNHEY, CDR2 SVGAGI. This CDR3 has 14 amino acids. CDR3 bases: TGTGCCAGCAGGGACAATCAGGGGGACACTGAAGCTTTCTTT. Residues: CASRDNQGDTEAFF.

The chain employs TRBV28 and TRBJ2-3, with 10 positions matching TRBD2. There are 15 residues in the CDR3. Trimming at V came to 3 bases and at J to 3 bases, leaving 3 bases not matched to a gene. Germline-derived CDR1 and CDR2 are MDHEN and SYDVKM. CDR3 nucleotides: TGTGCCAGCAGTTTTCCGGGACTAGCGACAGATACGCAGTATTTT. It specifies CASSFPGLATDTQYF.

V and J are TRBV9 and TRBJ2-5; 9 bases line up with TRBD1. The CDR3 has 14 residues. V gave up 3 bases and J gave up 4 bases; unmatched junction bases: 4. The germline V gene encodes CDR1 SGDLS and CDR2 YYNGEE. CDR3 nucleotide sequence: TGTGCCAGCAGCGCACAGGGGGCTAGAGAGACCCAGTACTTC. It codes for CASSAQGARETQYF.

Here the CDR3 reads CASSTGYYNSPLHF. CDR3 coding DNA: TGTGCCAGCAGTACAGGATACTATAATTCACCCCTCCACTTT. The chain uses TRBV2 and TRBJ1-6; TRBD1 is a possible D gene (5 bases). The CDR3 has 14 residues. Trimming shortened V by 5 bases and J by 3 bases, and 8 bases separated the two germline ends. Germline CDR1 reads SNHLY; CDR2 reads FYNNEI. Full variable domain (outside the CDR3, taken from reference TRBV2 and TRBJ1-6): EPEVTQTPSHQVTQMGQEVILRCVPISNHLYFYWYRQILGQKVEFLVSFYNNEISEKSEIFDDQFSVERPDGSNFTLKIRSTKLEDSAMYFCASSTGYYNSPLHFGNGTRLTVT.

This chain uses TRBV19 with TRBJ2-5; 7 nucleotides agree with TRBD1. Looked up from germline, CDR1 is LNHDA and CDR2 is SQIVND (reference sequence). The CDR3 sequence is 15 residues long. V trimming: 3 bases; J trimming: 5 bases; junction bases outside the gene matches: 9. The CDR3 loop reads CASSIIEQGTETQYF. CDR3 coding DNA: TGTGCCAGTAGTATTATAGAACAGGGGACGGAGACCCAGTACTTC.

This rearrangement joins TRBV3-1 (or the pseudogene TRBV3-2) to TRBJ1-2; D might be TRBD1 (5 bases). With 1 base removed from V and 2 bases from J, the gap between germline ends came to 14 bases. Per germline, CDR1 LGHDT and CDR2 YNNKEL (reference sequence). CDR3 size: 16 residues. The CDR3 region has the DNA TGTGCCAGCAGCCAAGGAGTTGGGGCAGGGAACTATGGCTACACCTTC. Translation: CASSQGVGAGNYGYTF.

This rearrangement joins TRBV6-5 to TRBJ1-5; a weak D match, TRBD1 (5 bases). Germline V gene lookup returns CDR1 MNHEY and CDR2 SVGAGI. The CDR3 consists of 14 residues. With 2 bases removed from V and 6 bases from J, the gap between germline ends came to 11 bases. The CDR3 reads CASSYNRGTQPQHF. The CDR3 region has the DNA TGTGCCAGCAGTTACAATCGGGGGACTCAGCCCCAGCATTTT.

The gene calls are TRBV15 and TRBJ1-5; the match to TRBD1 covers 10 bases. V shed 5 bases and J 4 bases; nucleotides not matched to a gene: 11. The CDR3 is made up of 17 amino acids. Per the germline V gene, CDR1 is LNHNV and CDR2 is YYDKDF (reference sequence). This CDR3 reads CATSPGVRDRGNQPQHF. The CDR3, as DNA: TGTGCCACCAGCCCCGGGGTGCGGGACAGGGGTAATCAGCCCCAGCATTTT.

This rearrangement joins TRBV18 to TRBJ2-3; TRBD2 matches 9 bases. The CDR3 extends over 16 amino acids. The V segment lost 6 bases and the J segment 2 bases; nucleotides outside the gene matches: 9. Germline loops: CDR1 KGHSH, CDR2 LQKENI. CDR3 nucleotides: TGTGCCAGCTCGCAAGGGGCTAGCGGGAACACAGATACGCAGTATTTT. It specifies CASSQGASGNTDTQYF. Full variable domain (rest looked up from reference TRBV18 and TRBJ2-3): NAGVMQNPRHLVRRRGQEARLRCSPMKGHSHVYWYRQLPEEGLKFMVYLQKENIIDESGMPKERFSAEFPKEGPSILRIQQVVRGDSAAYFCASSQGASGNTDTQYFGPGTRLTVL.

This rearrangement joins TRBV7-9 to TRBJ1-2, with a tentative D call TRBD1 (6 bases). V was trimmed by 4 bases and J by 8 bases, leaving 14 bases between them. Germline V gene sequence: CDR1 SEHNR, CDR2 FQNEAQ (reference sequence). CDR3 length: 13 amino acids. In DNA, the CDR3 is TGTGCCAGCAGCTCCCAGGGGAGTTGGGGCTACACCTTC. This translates into CASSSQGSWGYTF.

The rearrangement links TRBV25-1 to TRBJ2-2; TRBD2 matches at 8 bases. The CDR3 is 16 residues long. Germline values: CDR1 MGHDK, CDR2 SYGVNS. Trimming removed 0 bases from V and 4 bases from J; junction bases left unmatched: 4. This CDR3 reads CASSEYTGGTTGELFF. The CDR3 DNA is TGTGCCAGCAGTGAATACACGGGAGGGACCACCGGGGAGCTGTTTTTT.

The chain links TRBV24-1 to TRBJ2-7, with 9 bases fitting TRBD1. CDR1 is KGHDR and CDR2 is SFDVKD in the germline V gene. The CDR3 spans 16 residues. The V gene end was trimmed by 4 bases and the J gene end by 3 bases; junction bases not matched to a gene: 9. CDR3 nucleotides: TGTGCCACCAGTGACGAGGACAGGGGAGGTCTCTACGAGCAGTACTTC. It encodes CATSDEDRGGLYEQYF.

This clone was counted only a few times. The chain couples TRBV5-1 to TRBJ2-1; TRBD2 agrees at 9 bases. The CDR3 extends over 14 amino acids. Germline trimming cut 0 bases from V and 6 bases from J; bases unmatched to any gene: 1. Per germline, CDR1 SGHRS and CDR2 YFSETQ. CDR3 coding DNA: TGCGCCAGCAGCTTGGCTAGCGGGACCAATGAGCAGTTCTTC. This gives the protein CASSLASGTNEQFF.

This sequence joins TRBV15 and TRBJ2-5, with a possible D match to TRBD2 (6 bases). Trimming took off 0 bases at V and 4 bases at J, with 12 bases between the two ends. This CDR3 has 15 residues. CDR1 LNHNV and CDR2 YYDKDF come from the germline V gene (reference sequence). The CDR3 nucleotides are TGTGCCACCAGCAGAGACAGGAGGGCGGGAGAGACCCAGTACTTC. Encoded protein: CATSRDRRAGETQYF.

This clone was found a few times. The chain carries TRBV5-1 and TRBJ2-2, with 11 nucleotides matching TRBD2. Per germline, CDR1 SGHRS and CDR2 YFSETQ. The CDR3 is made up of 15 amino acids. After removal of 5 bases from V and 4 bases from J, the junction contained 4 bases not matched to a gene. The CDR3 sequence: CASSTGLAVTGELFF. The CDR3 region has the DNA TGCGCCAGCAGTACGGGACTAGCGGTCACCGGGGAGCTGTTTTTT.

The J gene is TRBJ2-3, the V gene TRBV5-1; TRBD2 matches at 11 bases. The CDR3 loop spans 16 amino acids. V was pared by 4 bases and J by 3 bases, with 7 bases of the junction left unmatched. CDR1 is SGHRS, CDR2 YFSETQ, per germline. CDR3 sequence reads: CASSLQGLAATDTQYF. In nucleotides, the CDR3 is TGCGCCAGCAGCCTCCAGGGACTAGCGGCGACAGATACGCAGTATTTT.

This chain uses TRBV5-1 with TRBJ1-3; TRBD1 matches at 10 bases. Per germline, CDR1 SGHRS and CDR2 YFSETQ. This CDR3 is built from 17 residues. The V gene end was trimmed by 4 bases and the J gene end by 4 bases; junction bases not matched to a gene: 11. DNA for the CDR3: TGCGCCAGCAGCCTGACGATTGGGACAGGGGCCGGAAACACCATATATTTT. Amino acids: CASSLTIGTGAGNTIYF.

V usage is TRBV30 and J usage is TRBJ1-1, with D tentatively TRBD1 (6 bases). The CDR3 consists of 15 residues. V dropped 2 bases and J dropped 0 bases, with 13 bases sitting between them. Per germline, CDR1 GTSNPN and CDR2 SVGIG (reference sequence). This CDR3 reads CAWSTRGPMNTEAFF. CDR3 nucleotides: TGTGCCTGGAGTACCAGGGGACCCATGAACACTGAAGCTTTCTTT.